A selection of T cell receptor beta chains follows, all from one sample in a study of shared clonotypes between healthy human individuals. The assay was immunoSEQ multiplex PCR, and TCRdb's table has in-frame clones only and misses some. The table lists 2 million to 2.5 million clones, approximately 93% of them singletons. The specimen sequenced was naive CD4+ T cells from PBMCs. Every receptor here comes from a man between 18 and 29 years old in good health. Some clones in this sample may be carry-over from other donors' samples. CDR3s include the opening cysteine and the closing phenylalanine or tryptophan. The D gene is left open where the match is weak. Rows give clone size only sometimes, using once, few, many, or a class for an expanded clone.

d_gene: -; j_gene: TRBJ1-2; abundance: once; v_gene: TRBV30; CDR3nt: TGTGCCTGGAGCGCGGACATGCTTGGAGGCTACACCTTC; CDR3aa: CAWSADMLGGYTF
d_gene: -; j_gene: TRBJ2-7; abundance: -; v_gene: TRBV28; CDR3nt: TGTGCCAGCAGTTTAGGTCAGGTCTACGAGCAGTACTTC; CDR3aa: CASSLGQVYEQYF
d_gene: -; j_gene: TRBJ1-2; abundance: -; v_gene: TRBV19; CDR3nt: TGTGCCAGTACCCCCGACTACAGGCATTATGGCTACACCTTC; CDR3aa: CASTPDYRHYGYTF
d_gene: -; j_gene: TRBJ1-4; abundance: once; v_gene: TRBV28; CDR3nt: TGTGCCAGCAGTTTAGGGGTGGCTAAACTGTTTTTT; CDR3aa: CASSLGVAKLFF
d_gene: -; j_gene: TRBJ1-5; abundance: -; v_gene: TRBV7-2; CDR3nt: TGTGCCAGCAGCTTAGCTCCCCTGGAGCCCCAGCATTTT; CDR3aa: CASSLAPLEPQHF
d_gene: TRBD1; j_gene: TRBJ1-2; abundance: -; v_gene: TRBV30; CDR3nt: TGTGCCTGGAGTGTAAAGGGGGCCTATGGCTACACCTTC; CDR3aa: CAWSVKGAYGYTF
d_gene: -; j_gene: TRBJ1-3; abundance: -; v_gene: TRBV14; CDR3nt: TGTGCCAGCAGCCGGACAGCTGGAAACACCATATATTTT; CDR3aa: CASSRTAGNTIYF
d_gene: -; j_gene: TRBJ1-1; abundance: -; v_gene: TRBV7-9; CDR3nt: TGTGCCAGCAGCCTCCCGGGAGGAGGGAGGGACACTGAAGCTTTCTTT; CDR3aa: CASSLPGGGRDTEAFF
d_gene: TRBD2; j_gene: TRBJ2-5; abundance: -; v_gene: TRBV10-3; CDR3nt: TGTGCCATCAGTGAGGCCGGGACTAGCGGGAGTGATCAAGAGACCCAGTACTTC; CDR3aa: CAISEAGTSGSDQETQYF
d_gene: -; j_gene: TRBJ2-7; abundance: -; v_gene: TRBV7-9; CDR3nt: TGTGCCAGCAGCGTTGGGGACACCAACGAGCAGTACTTC; CDR3aa: CASSVGDTNEQYF
d_gene: -; j_gene: TRBJ1-5; abundance: -; v_gene: TRBV21-1; CDR3nt: TGTGCCAGCAGCCAAAGGAGGGCCCCACGGGATCAGCCCCAGCATTTT; CDR3aa: CASSQRRAPRDQPQHF
d_gene: -; j_gene: TRBJ2-5; abundance: -; v_gene: TRBV2; CDR3nt: TGTGCCAGCATCGGGTCAGGGTGGGGCCAAGAGACCCAGTACTTC; CDR3aa: CASIGSGWGQETQYF
d_gene: -; j_gene: TRBJ1-5; abundance: few; v_gene: TRBV5-1; CDR3nt: TGCGCCAGCAGCGCCCTAGGGAATCAGCCCCAGCATTTT; CDR3aa: CASSALGNQPQHF
d_gene: TRBD1; j_gene: TRBJ2-7; abundance: once; v_gene: TRBV5-1; CDR3nt: TGCGCCAGCAGCCTGGGCCCTGGACAGGGGCTCTACGAGCAGTACTTC; CDR3aa: CASSLGPGQGLYEQYF
d_gene: TRBD1; j_gene: TRBJ2-3; abundance: -; v_gene: TRBV5-4; CDR3nt: TGTGCCAGCAGCTTGGGTGGGGACAGGGGGACAGATACGCAGTATTTT; CDR3aa: CASSLGGDRGTDTQYF
d_gene: -; j_gene: TRBJ2-7; abundance: -; v_gene: TRBV19; CDR3nt: TGTGCCAGTAGCAGGACTGAGAGCCCCTACGAGCAGTACTTC; CDR3aa: CASSRTESPYEQYF
d_gene: -; j_gene: TRBJ2-7; abundance: once; v_gene: TRBV10-3; CDR3nt: TGTGCCATCAGTGAGGGGACTCAGCCCTACGAGCAGTACTTC; CDR3aa: CAISEGTQPYEQYF
d_gene: -; j_gene: TRBJ2-1; abundance: -; v_gene: TRBV29-1; CDR3nt: TGCAGCGTTGAGGGAAGACTAGGAGAGGAGGGTTACAATGAGCAGTTCTTC; CDR3aa: CSVEGRLGEEGYNEQFF
d_gene: -; j_gene: TRBJ1-2; abundance: -; v_gene: TRBV19; CDR3nt: TGTGCCAGTAGTAACTCCGGGAATCCCTACACCTTC; CDR3aa: CASSNSGNPYTF
d_gene: TRBD2; j_gene: TRBJ2-7; abundance: -; v_gene: TRBV19; CDR3nt: TGTGCCAGTAGCACGAGCGGGAGAGGCGCCTACGAGCAGTACTTC; CDR3aa: CASSTSGRGAYEQYF
d_gene: -; j_gene: TRBJ1-5; abundance: once; v_gene: TRBV4-1; CDR3nt: TGCGCCAGCAGCCTATTCTTAGGGGTCAATCAGCCCCAGCATTTT; CDR3aa: CASSLFLGVNQPQHF
d_gene: -; j_gene: TRBJ2-3; abundance: -; v_gene: TRBV11-3; CDR3nt: TGTGCCAGCAGCTCCGGGGCAGTTACTAACACAGATACGCAGTATTTT; CDR3aa: CASSSGAVTNTDTQYF
d_gene: TRBD2; j_gene: TRBJ2-1; abundance: -; v_gene: TRBV10-3; CDR3nt: TGTGCCATCAGCAGCGGGACTCCACCTAGCTCCTACAATGAGCAGTTCTTC; CDR3aa: CAISSGTPPSSYNEQFF
d_gene: TRBD1; j_gene: TRBJ2-3; abundance: -; v_gene: TRBV2; CDR3nt: TGTGCCACCCGACAGGGTTCTCGCACAGATACGCAGTATTTT; CDR3aa: CATRQGSRTDTQYF
d_gene: -; j_gene: TRBJ1-5; abundance: -; v_gene: TRBV7-8; CDR3nt: TGTGCCAGCAGCTTCGGTTCGTTTGGGGCCCGCGGGAATCAGCCCCAGCATTTT; CDR3aa: CASSFGSFGARGNQPQHF
d_gene: -; j_gene: TRBJ1-1; abundance: -; v_gene: TRBV6-4; CDR3nt: TGTGCCAGCAGTGAGAGGCAGGGATGGCCTAAGGCTTTCTTT; CDR3aa: CASSERQGWPKAFF
d_gene: -; j_gene: TRBJ2-7; abundance: -; v_gene: TRBV18; CDR3nt: TGTGCCAGCTCACCACAGGGTACGGGTTACGAGCAGTACTTC; CDR3aa: CASSPQGTGYEQYF
d_gene: -; j_gene: TRBJ2-1; abundance: -; v_gene: TRBV28; CDR3nt: TGTGCCAGCACCCCGGGGGGCTCTCGCTCCTACAATGAGCAGTTCTTC; CDR3aa: CASTPGGSRSYNEQFF
d_gene: -; j_gene: TRBJ1-2; abundance: -; v_gene: TRBV6-1; CDR3nt: TGTGCCAGCAGTGGTGGAGGGGGAGGGTATAGCTACACCTTC; CDR3aa: CASSGGGGGYSYTF
d_gene: -; j_gene: TRBJ2-5; abundance: -; v_gene: TRBV6-4; CDR3nt: TGTGCCAGCAGTGACGGAAACCGGACAGACATGGAGGAGACCCAGTACTTC; CDR3aa: CASSDGNRTDMEETQYF
d_gene: -; j_gene: TRBJ2-3; abundance: -; v_gene: TRBV5-4; CDR3nt: TGTGCCAGCAGCTTGGGGAAGGGGTCAGATACGCAGTATTTT; CDR3aa: CASSLGKGSDTQYF
d_gene: TRBD2; j_gene: TRBJ2-7; abundance: -; v_gene: TRBV28; CDR3nt: TGTGCCAGCAGTTTGACTAGCGGGGTGACCTACGAGCAGTACTTC; CDR3aa: CASSLTSGVTYEQYF
d_gene: -; j_gene: TRBJ2-1; abundance: -; v_gene: TRBV5-4; CDR3nt: TGTGCCAGCAGCTCATACGACTCGACAGGAGACAATGAGCAGTTCTTC; CDR3aa: CASSSYDSTGDNEQFF
d_gene: -; j_gene: TRBJ2-5; abundance: -; v_gene: TRBV5-1; CDR3nt: TGCGCCAGCAGCTTGGGCCCAGCCCAGGGGCCCCAAGAGACCCAGTACTTC; CDR3aa: CASSLGPAQGPQETQYF
d_gene: TRBD1; j_gene: TRBJ1-1; abundance: -; v_gene: TRBV11-2; CDR3nt: TGTGCCAGCAGCTTAAGTTCAGTACAGGGGGTCACTGAAGCTTTCTTT; CDR3aa: CASSLSSVQGVTEAFF
d_gene: -; j_gene: TRBJ1-1; abundance: -; v_gene: TRBV19; CDR3nt: TGTGCCACCCGAAGGGAGAACACTGAAGCTTTCTTT; CDR3aa: CATRRENTEAFF
d_gene: -; j_gene: TRBJ2-3; abundance: -; v_gene: TRBV29-1; CDR3nt: TGCAGCGTTGTTGGGCTCTACACAGATACGCAGTATTTT; CDR3aa: CSVVGLYTDTQYF
d_gene: TRBD2; j_gene: TRBJ2-1; abundance: -; v_gene: TRBV18; CDR3nt: TGTGCCAGCTCGCCAAGGACTAGCGGGATTACCTACAATGAGCAGTTCTTC; CDR3aa: CASSPRTSGITYNEQFF
d_gene: -; j_gene: TRBJ2-1; abundance: -; v_gene: TRBV7-9; CDR3nt: TGTGCCAGCAGCTTAGGGACCCCTGTGAATGAGCAGTTCTTC; CDR3aa: CASSLGTPVNEQFF
d_gene: -; j_gene: TRBJ1-1; abundance: -; v_gene: TRBV5-1; CDR3nt: TGCGCCAGCAGCTCGATGTGGGGGGGCACTGAAGCTTTCTTT; CDR3aa: CASSSMWGGTEAFF
d_gene: TRBD1; j_gene: TRBJ1-2; abundance: once; v_gene: TRBV5-1; CDR3nt: TGCGCCAGCAGCTTGCCCGGGACAGGGCCCACAAACTATGGCTACACCTTC; CDR3aa: CASSLPGTGPTNYGYTF
d_gene: -; j_gene: TRBJ2-1; abundance: once; v_gene: TRBV20-1; CDR3nt: TGCAGTGCTATACGTACGGCTCCGCAGTTCTTC; CDR3aa: CSAIRTAPQFF
d_gene: -; j_gene: TRBJ2-1; abundance: -; v_gene: TRBV5-4; CDR3nt: TGTGCCAGCAGCTTAATTGTTCGAGCCTATGAGCAGTTCTTC; CDR3aa: CASSLIVRAYEQFF
d_gene: -; j_gene: TRBJ1-5; abundance: -; v_gene: TRBV28; CDR3nt: TGTGCCAGCAGTGCAACTCCCCGTTATCGGCCCCAGCATTTT; CDR3aa: CASSATPRYRPQHF
d_gene: TRBD2; j_gene: TRBJ2-2; abundance: -; v_gene: TRBV4-3; CDR3nt: TGCGCCAGCAGCGGGGGACTAGCGGGATCGTCCACCGGGGAGCTGTTTTTT; CDR3aa: CASSGGLAGSSTGELFF
d_gene: -; j_gene: TRBJ1-1; abundance: few; v_gene: TRBV2; CDR3nt: TGTGCCAGCACACAGGGTGCGAACACTGAAGCTTTCTTT; CDR3aa: CASTQGANTEAFF
d_gene: -; j_gene: TRBJ1-1; abundance: -; v_gene: TRBV6-5; CDR3nt: TGTGCCAGCAGGGATTCAACTCGCGGGGCTTTCTTT; CDR3aa: CASRDSTRGAFF
d_gene: TRBD2; j_gene: TRBJ2-7; abundance: -; v_gene: TRBV28; CDR3nt: TGTGCCAGCAGTTTAAAACTAGCGGGAGTGTACGAGCAGTACTTC; CDR3aa: CASSLKLAGVYEQYF
d_gene: -; j_gene: TRBJ2-7; abundance: -; v_gene: TRBV30; CDR3nt: TGTGCCTGGAGTAGAGGGTCCTACGAGCAGTACTTC; CDR3aa: CAWSRGSYEQYF
d_gene: TRBD2; j_gene: TRBJ2-1; abundance: -; v_gene: TRBV29-1; CDR3nt: TGCAGCGTTGCGGGGAGGGCTTACAATGAGCAGTTCTTC; CDR3aa: CSVAGRAYNEQFF